These T cell receptor beta chains were read from a single sample in a study of healthy donors' naive CD4 and CD8 T cells. One entry per CDR3 protein, called by TCRdb with MiXCR from the reads. The table has 200,000 or so distinct CDR3 sequences, nearly 75% seen once; the top ten hold around 2%. Specimen: naive CD4+ and CD8+ T cells sorted from blood, pooled from several donors. These receptors were obtained from a pool of human donors in good health; the sample pools cells from several healthy donors. Both conserved end residues are part of each CDR3. A D gene is named only where the DNA matches it firmly. The size of a clone is reported for some rows only, either as once, few or many, or as a class for expanded clones.

>TRBV12-3/TRBV12-4|TRBJ1-4|.|.
TGTGCCAGCAGTAGGGGGAGGGAAAAACTGTTTTTT
CASSRGREKLFF
>TRBV27|TRBJ2-1|.|.
TGTGCCAGCAATGCCCGAAGCTCCTACAATGAGCAGTTCTTC
CASNARSSYNEQFF
>TRBV6-2/TRBV6-3|TRBJ1-1|.|.
TGTGCCAGCAGTTACACTACAGGGTTGGAAGCTTTCTTT
CASSYTTGLEAFF
>TRBV29-1|TRBJ2-1|.|TRBD2
TGCAGCGTTGTACTAGCGGGGTACAATGAGCAGTTCTTC
CSVVLAGYNEQFF
>TRBV19|TRBJ1-6|.|.
TGTGCCAGTAGTGACCCTTCAGACTTGCCCTATTCACCCCTCCACTTT
CASSDPSDLPYSPLHF
>TRBV27|TRBJ1-5|.|.
TGTGCCAGCAGTCGGGAGGGAATTCAGCCCCAGCATTTT
CASSREGIQPQHF
>TRBV19|TRBJ2-2|few|.
TGTGCCAGTAGTCCGGGCGACAACACCGGGGAGCTGTTTTTT
CASSPGDNTGELFF
>TRBV10-3|TRBJ2-7|.|TRBD2
TGTGCCATTGCCAGTGGACTAGGGAGTTACGAGCAGTACTTC
CAIASGLGSYEQYF
>TRBV29-1|TRBJ1-2|.|.
TGCAGCGTTGATCGGGATGGAGGCTATGGCTACACCTTC
CSVDRDGGYGYTF
>TRBV29-1|TRBJ2-7|.|.
TGCAGCGTTCCAGCCGGGACAAGAAACCTCTACGAGCAGTACTTC
CSVPAGTRNLYEQYF
>TRBV5-6|TRBJ1-6|.|TRBD1
TGTGCCAGCAGCTTAGGACAGGGGCTTAATTCACCCCTCCACTTT
CASSLGQGLNSPLHF
>TRBV19|TRBJ2-1|once|.
TGTGCCAGTAGTATCGGCCGAAACAATGAGCAGTTCTTC
CASSIGRNNEQFF
>TRBV6-8|TRBJ2-7|.|.
TGTGCCAGCAGTTACTCTGCATTCTCCTACGAGCAGTACTTC
CASSYSAFSYEQYF
>TRBV6-5|TRBJ2-7|.|.
TGTGCCAGCAGTCGGTCATTCGGTGCGGGCTCCTACGAGCAGTACTTC
CASSRSFGAGSYEQYF
>TRBV19|TRBJ1-5|.|.
TGTGCCAGTAGTATGCGAGGGCCCAATCAGCCCCAGCATTTT
CASSMRGPNQPQHF
>TRBV6-5|TRBJ2-1|.|TRBD2
TGTGCCAGCAGTTCCCAGCGGGAGGCGCGCAATGAGCAGTTCTTC
CASSSQREARNEQFF
>TRBV19|TRBJ1-3|.|.
TGTGCCAGTAGGGGGATCGGAAACACCATATATTTT
CASRGIGNTIYF
>TRBV7-2|TRBJ2-1|.|.
TGTGCCAGCAGCTCCCGCAAGGATAATGAGCAGTTCTTC
CASSSRKDNEQFF
>TRBV7-8|TRBJ2-3|.|.
TGTGCCAGCAGCCCGACACCCTGGGGCCGCACAGATACGCAGTATTTT
CASSPTPWGRTDTQYF
>TRBV19|TRBJ2-7|.|TRBD2
TGTGCCAGTAGTCCATCACTAGCGGGAGTGAACTACGAGCAGTACTTC
CASSPSLAGVNYEQYF
>TRBV5-1|TRBJ2-7|.|TRBD1
TGCGCCAGCAGCTGGCTCAATTCAGGGGGCGTCTTTTACGAGCAGTACTTC
CASSWLNSGGVFYEQYF
>TRBV6-1|TRBJ2-1|.|TRBD2
TGTGCCAGCAGTGAGAGCGGGAGGGCTTATGAGCAGTTCTTC
CASSESGRAYEQFF
>TRBV19|TRBJ1-1|many|.
TGTGCCAGTAGTATAGGGAACACTGAAGCTTTCTTT
CASSIGNTEAFF
>TRBV29-1|TRBJ2-1|.|.
TGCAGCGCCCAGGGGTACACTGGGACTTCCTACAATGAGCAGTTCTTC
CSAQGYTGTSYNEQFF
>TRBV29-1|TRBJ2-3|.|.
TGCAGCGTTCGCGACTCTCAAAACCCATGGTATTTT
CSVRDSQNPWYF
>TRBV30|TRBJ1-1|few|.
TGTGCCTGGAAAGGGAACACTGAAGCTTTCTTT
CAWKGNTEAFF
>TRBV29-1|TRBJ2-3|.|.
TGCAGCGTTGCCCGGGGAGATACGCAGTATTTT
CSVARGDTQYF
>TRBV19|TRBJ1-5|.|.
TGTGCCAGTAGTCCACAGGTTAACAATCAGCCCCAGCATTTT
CASSPQVNNQPQHF
>TRBV20-1|TRBJ2-7|.|TRBD2
TGCAGTGCTAGTGGCAGCGGGAGCTCCTACGAGCAGTACTTC
CSASGSGSSYEQYF
>TRBV14|TRBJ1-6|.|.
TGTGCCAGCAGCCAAGGGCCAAGGGGCTATAATTCACCCCTCCACTTT
CASSQGPRGYNSPLHF
>TRBV4-3|TRBJ1-6|.|.
TGCGCCAGCAGCCAAGGCCGTTATAATTCACCCCTCCACTTT
CASSQGRYNSPLHF
>TRBV20-1|TRBJ2-1|once|.
TGCAGTGCTAGCCCGGGTCGCCCGGGTAATGAGCAGTTCTTC
CSASPGRPGNEQFF
>TRBV10-3|TRBJ1-5|.|.
TGTGCCATCACCGATAGCAATCAGCCCCAGCATTTT
CAITDSNQPQHF
>TRBV2|TRBJ1-5|.|.
TGTGCCAGCAGACCCTCAGGGGGCAATCAGCCCCAGCATTTT
CASRPSGGNQPQHF
>TRBV5-6|TRBJ2-5|.|TRBD2
TGTGCCAGCAGCTTGGAACTGGCGGGAGGAGTAGAGACCCAGTACTTC
CASSLELAGGVETQYF
>TRBV7-2|TRBJ2-1|.|TRBD2
TGTGCCAGCAGGACTAGCGGGGGGCACAATGAGCAGTTCTTC
CASRTSGGHNEQFF
>TRBV30|TRBJ1-2|.|.
TGTGCCTGGGGTGAATATGGCTACACCTTC
CAWGEYGYTF
>TRBV29-1|TRBJ2-1|few|TRBD1
TGCAGCGTCCAACGGACAGGGCGGCATGAGCAGTTCTTC
CSVQRTGRHEQFF
>TRBV6-1|TRBJ2-7|few|TRBD1
TGTGCCAGCAGTGGACAGGGCTCCTACGAGCAGTACTTC
CASSGQGSYEQYF
>TRBV29-1|TRBJ2-7|.|TRBD1
TGCAGCGTCACAGGGGGTCCGTCCTACGAGCAGTACTTC
CSVTGGPSYEQYF
>TRBV29-1|TRBJ2-3|.|.
TGCAGCGTTGTAGTGGGAGAAGGCACAGATACGCAGTATTTT
CSVVVGEGTDTQYF
>TRBV19|TRBJ2-1|.|TRBD2
TGTGCCAGTAGCAGACTAGCGGAATCCTACAATGAGCAGTTCTTC
CASSRLAESYNEQFF